This entry lists 14 T cell receptor beta chains sequenced from one sample in a study of cytomegalovirus exposure and HLA in healthy donors. The PCR contained 60 Vbeta and 13 Jbeta primers. The assay was immunoSEQ multiplex PCR, and TCRdb's table has in-frame clones only and misses some. The data show 150,000 to 200,000 clones, with about 80% seen just once and about 2.2% held by the top ten. The sequenced sample was PBMCs. Source of these receptors: a woman between 25 and 40 years old in good health and CMV-seronegative.

This clone has just one count. The V gene is TRBV7-8, the J gene TRBJ2-5; D is perhaps TRBD2 (6 bases). The CDR3 is 14 residues long. Germline V gene data show CDR1 as SGHVS and CDR2 as FQNEAQ. V lost 2 bases and J lost 4, with 11 bases in between. Written as DNA, the CDR3 is TGTGCCAGCAGCTTAATGGCTAGCGTAGAGACCCAGTACTTC. Protein product: CASSLMASVETQYF.

Details on this clone: No conserved phenylalanine or tryptophan ends this CDR3, so it is likely a read error. CDR3 residues: CARDKRERSYEQYL. The DNA of the CDR3 is TGTGCCAGAGATAAGCGGGAGAGGTCCTACGAGCAGTACCTC. J is TRBJ2-7 and V is TRBV6-4; 8 nucleotides align to TRBD2. There are 14 residues in the CDR3. Germline V gene sequence: CDR1 MRHNA, CDR2 SNTAGT. Trimming removed 9 bases from V and 1 base from J; junction bases left unmatched: 8.

The V call is TRBV2, the J call TRBJ2-1; TRBD1 agrees at 8 bases. The V gene end was trimmed by 10 bases and the J gene end by 3 bases; junction bases not matched to a gene: 5. The CDR3 has 13 residues. CDR1 and CDR2 from the germline V gene are SNHLY and FYNNEI. CDR3 sequence: CAIRTGLYNEQFF. The DNA for the CDR3 is TGTGCCATCCGGACAGGGCTCTACAATGAGCAGTTCTTC.

This chain joins TRBV15 and TRBJ2-7, with D unclear. The CDR3 has 14 residues. Trimming took 0 bases from V and 3 from J, leaving 9 bases between them. Germline loops: CDR1 LNHNV, CDR2 YYDKDF (reference sequence). This CDR3 is CATSREGPGYEQYF. DNA for the CDR3: TGTGCCACCAGCAGAGAGGGCCCCGGCTACGAGCAGTACTTC.

The CDR3 DNA is TGTGCCAGCAGCTTAGTTGGGGGCTCGGACTCTACGTTGCAGTACTTC. Amino acids: CASSLVGGSDSTLQYF. The genes are TRBV7-9 and TRBJ2-7; possibly TRBD1 for D (6 bases). The CDR3 length is 16 residues. Germline CDR1 is SEHNR and CDR2 is FQNEAQ (reference sequence). The V end lost 1 base, the J end lost 9 bases, and 22 bases lay between the germline ends.

This clone was seen a single time. The V and J genes are TRBV7-6 and TRBJ1-4, with 12 bases aligning to TRBD1. Germline V lookup: CDR1 SGHVS, CDR2 FNYEAQ. V dropped 4 bases and J dropped 8; count of bases not matched to a gene: 14. This CDR3 region has 18 residues. This CDR3 is CASSSSTGTGGLWEKLFF. CDR3 coding DNA: TGTGCCAGCAGCTCCTCCACCGGGACAGGGGGCCTCTGGGAAAAACTGTTTTTT.

The V gene is TRBV11-2, the J gene TRBJ2-7, with D tentatively TRBD2 (5 bases). Deletions cut 1 base from V and 3 bases from J, with 7 bases between. This CDR3 has 13 amino acids. Germline loops: CDR1 SGHAT, CDR2 FQNNGV. The CDR3 region is CASSLGRDYEQYF. The CDR3 DNA reads TGTGCCAGCAGCTTAGGACGGGACTACGAGCAGTACTTC.

V and J are TRBV5-5 and TRBJ2-5; 12 nucleotides match TRBD2. The junction had 11 bases not matched to a gene; V was cut back by 4 bases and J by 10 bases. CDR3 length equals 15 residues. Germline V gene lookup returns CDR1 SGHKS and CDR2 YYEKEE (reference sequence). DNA for the CDR3: TGTGCCAGCAGCCCATTGACTAGCGGGAGCGAGTTCCAGTACTTC. It is translated as CASSPLTSGSEFQYF.

This chain connects TRBV6-1 to TRBJ2-7, with D possibly matching TRBD1 (6 bases). From germline, CDR1 is MNHNS and CDR2 SASEGT. Trimming pared 6 bases from V and 4 bases from J, leaving 16 bases between. The CDR3 has 14 residues. This CDR3 reads CASSHRDNIYEQYF. DNA for the CDR3: TGTGCCAGCAGCCACCGGGACAACATTTACGAGCAGTACTTC.

This chain links TRBV10-3 with TRBJ1-1; 7 nucleotides match TRBD1. Looked up from germline, CDR1 is ENHRY and CDR2 is SYGVKD. The V and J ends lost 3 bases and 7 bases, in that order; junction bases with no gene match: 11. This CDR3 is 15 amino acids long. CDR3 amino acids: CAISDPGQSSVEAFF. CDR3 coding DNA: TGTGCCATCAGTGACCCGGGACAGAGTTCTGTTGAAGCTTTCTTT.

This clone was detected a few times. The chain recombines TRBV28 with TRBJ1-5, with D unclear. The CDR3 is made up of 13 amino acids. The V end was cut by 6 bases, the J end by 4 bases, with 10 bases between. Germline CDR1 is MDHEN and CDR2 is SYDVKM. The CDR3 bases are TGTGCCAGCAGCGCCCCGGGGAATCAGCCCCAGCATTTT. Amino acids: CASSAPGNQPQHF.

V is TRBV18 and J is TRBJ2-3; 10 bases match TRBD2. V lost 0 bases to trimming and J lost 2 bases; unmatched junction nucleotides: 8. The CDR3 contains 18 residues. Per germline, CDR1 KGHSH and CDR2 LQKENI. The CDR3: CASSPPLLAGENTDTQYF. CDR3 nucleotide sequence: TGTGCCAGCTCACCACCGCTTCTAGCGGGAGAGAACACAGATACGCAGTATTTT.

This sequence joins TRBV2 and TRBJ2-2, with D possibly matching TRBD2 (5 bases). Germline CDR1 SNHLY, CDR2 FYNNEI. The ends were cut back, 6 bases at V and 0 bases at J, with 14 bases in the middle. The CDR3 runs to 16 residues. CDR3 loop: CASRGMRGSNTGELFF. CDR3 DNA sequence: TGTGCCAGCAGGGGGATGCGAGGGTCGAACACCGGGGAGCTGTTTTTT.

The chain has TRBV2 and TRBJ1-5; 11 nucleotides match TRBD1. Germline assignment: CDR1 SNHLY and CDR2 FYNNEI. V dropped 9 bases and J dropped 4; count of bases not matched to a gene: 11. This CDR3 has 16 residues. The DNA for the CDR3 is TGTGCCAGTCAGAACCCGGGACAGGGGGGTAATCAGCCCCAGCATTTT. It translates to CASQNPGQGGNQPQHF.